Below, 26 T cell receptor beta chains from the same sample are listed, as sequenced in a study of blood T cell repertoires in COVID-19. The protocol was immunoSEQ multiplex PCR, while the TCRdb copy is restricted to in-frame clones and leaves out a portion. The sample lists under 350,000 clones, around 85% occurring once. The sample consisted of peripheral blood. The receptors originated from a human donor in a cohort sampled during active COVID-19.

The rearrangement links TRBV4-2 to TRBJ2-3; tentative D call: TRBD2 (5 bases). Germline V gives CDR1 LGHNA, CDR2 YNFKEQ. CDR3 length: 13 amino acids. The V and J ends lost 3 bases and 8 bases respectively, with 12 bases between them. CDR3 DNA: TGTGCCAGCAGCCAGGGAGACCGGATTACGCAGTATTTT. It specifies CASSQGDRITQYF.

The chain carries TRBV2 and TRBJ1-6, with TRBD1 matching over 8 bases. Germline-derived CDR1 and CDR2 are SNHLY and FYNNEI. This CDR3 region has 17 residues. CDR3: CARGTGITGPYNSPLHF. In nucleotides, the CDR3 is TGTGCTAGAGGGACAGGCATTACGGGACCCTATAATTCACCCCTCCACTTT.

The V and J genes are TRBV10-3 and TRBJ1-3; D gene ambiguous. The CDR3 consists of 15 residues. The V and J ends lost 10 bases and 0 bases respectively, with 16 bases between them. Germline V gives CDR1 ENHRY, CDR2 SYGVKD. This CDR3 is CATNEQQSSGNTIYF. The CDR3 nucleotides are TGTGCCACCAACGAACAGCAAAGCTCTGGAAACACCATATATTTT.

The chain employs TRBV29-1 and TRBJ1-2; D is unresolved. The CDR3 extends over 13 amino acids. V gave up 6 bases and J gave up 5 bases, with 16 bases separating them. Germline V lookup: CDR1 SQVTM, CDR2 ANQGSEA. The CDR3 spells CSVPPLFGYGYTF. The CDR3 nucleotides read TGCAGCGTCCCGCCCCTCTTCGGGTATGGCTACACCTTC.

The gene calls are TRBV6-5 and TRBJ2-7, with 7 bases identical to TRBD1. V lost 5 bases and J lost 3; bases outside the gene matches: 10. Germline V gene sequence: CDR1 MNHEY, CDR2 SVGAGI. The CDR3 totals 15 residues. Here the CDR3 reads CASSIYRTGIYEQYF. For the CDR3, the DNA is TGTGCCAGCAGTATTTATAGGACAGGAATCTACGAGCAGTACTTC.

The rearrangement links TRBV28 to TRBJ1-2, with 7 nucleotides matching TRBD1. This CDR3 contains 16 residues. V shed 5 bases and J 8 bases; nucleotides not matched to a gene: 17. Germline V gene lookup returns CDR1 MDHEN and CDR2 SYDVKM. The CDR3 sequence is CASSLAQTGSGQGYTF. The CDR3 DNA sequence: TGTGCCAGCAGTCTAGCCCAGACAGGGTCAGGTCAAGGCTACACCTTC.

This clone was seen a single time. The chain's CDR3 is CASSTHWTSGAYNEQFF. DNA for the CDR3: TGTGCCAGCAGCACCCACTGGACTAGCGGGGCATACAATGAGCAGTTCTTC. The chain has TRBV7-4 and TRBJ2-1; TRBD2 agrees at 12 bases. Losses at the gene ends were 5 bases for V and 4 bases for J; bases not matched to a gene: 9. The germline V gene encodes CDR1 SGHVT and CDR2 SQSDAQ. The CDR3 consists of 17 residues. Together with reference TRBV7-4 and TRBJ2-1, the CDR3 gives the full variable domain: GAGVSQSPRYKVAKRGRDVALRCDSISGHVTLYWYRQTLGQGSEVLTYSQSDAQRDKSGRPSGRFSAERPERSVSTLKIQRTEQGDSAVYLCASSTHWTSGAYNEQFFGPGTRLTVL.

The chain couples TRBV18 to TRBJ1-2, with D maybe TRBD1 (5 bases). The CDR3 is made up of 15 amino acids. Between the trimmed V and J ends, which lost 3 bases and 0 bases, there was a span of 11 bases. The germline V gene has CDR1 KGHSH and CDR2 LQKENI. This chain's CDR3 is CASSPVTDSNYGYTF. The DNA for the CDR3 is TGTGCCAGCTCACCCGTGACAGATTCTAACTATGGCTACACCTTC.

V gene TRBV20-1 combines with J gene TRBJ2-1; the D gene is possibly TRBD1 (5 bases). V lost 3 bases to trimming and J lost 2 bases, with 17 bases between them. Germline CDR1 is DFQATT and CDR2 is SNEGSKA (reference sequence). The CDR3 runs 16 residues. The CDR3 coding sequence is TGCAGTGCTAGTCGCCCTGGACACCCGACCTACAATGAGCAGTTCTTC. Protein: CSASRPGHPTYNEQFF.

The CDR3 bases are TGTGCCACCAGGAAAGGAGGGGACAACCGCCAGCGGGGAGAGAACACCGGGGAGCTGTTTTTT. Translating it yields CATRKGGDNRQRGENTGELFF. The chain uses TRBV24-1 and TRBJ2-2; D is perhaps TRBD2 (7 bases). The CDR3 totals 21 residues. Per the germline V gene, CDR1 is KGHDR and CDR2 is SFDVKD. Deletions cut 7 bases from V and 1 base from J, with 30 bases between.

The chain couples TRBV6-5 to TRBJ1-2, with 9 positions matching TRBD1. In germline, CDR1 is MNHEY, CDR2 SVGAGI. This CDR3 has 14 residues. The trim removed 6 bases at V and 2 bases at J, leaving 4 bases unmatched. The CDR3 DNA follows: TGTGCCAGCAGCGGACAGGGGCTCAACTATGGCTACACCTTC. Protein product: CASSGQGLNYGYTF.

Here the CDR3 reads CASSGQGEEGSGANVLTF. In nucleotides, the CDR3 is TGTGCCAGCAGTGGGCAGGGAGAGGAGGGCTCTGGGGCCAACGTCCTGACTTTC. This chain joins TRBV25-1 and TRBJ2-6; TRBD2 is a possible D gene (6 bases). The germline gives CDR1 MGHDK, CDR2 SYGVNS. The CDR3 contains 18 residues. V was clipped by 4 bases and J by 0 bases, with 16 bases between them. The full variable domain, completed using reference TRBV25-1 and TRBJ2-6, is EADIYQTPRYLVIGTGKKITLECSQTMGHDKMYWYQQDPGMELHLIHYSYGVNSTEKGDLSSESTVSRIRTEHFPLTLESARPSHTSQYLCASSGQGEEGSGANVLTFGAGSRLTVL.

The chain joins TRBV7-9 to TRBJ1-5, with TRBD1 identical over 7 bases. V gave up 3 bases and J gave up 3 bases; unmatched junction bases: 5. The CDR3 extends over 15 amino acids. Germline CDR1 SEHNR, CDR2 FQNEAQ (reference sequence). CDR3 nucleotide sequence: TGTGCCAGCAGCTTCTCGGGACAGCCCAATCAGCCCCAGCATTTT. As protein: CASSFSGQPNQPQHF. Full variable domain (outside the CDR3, taken from reference TRBV7-9 and TRBJ1-5): DTGVSQNPRHKITKRGQNVTFRCDPISEHNRLYWYRQTLGQGPEFLTYFQNEAQLEKSRLLSDRFSAERPKGSFSTLEIQRTEQGDSAMYLCASSFSGQPNQPQHFGDGTRLSIL.

This sequence joins TRBV10-3 and TRBJ2-7, with unresolved D. The CDR3 is 12 residues long. The V and J ends lost 2 bases and 6 bases respectively, with 8 bases between them. CDR1 and CDR2 (germline): ENHRY, SYGVKD. CDR3 sequence (DNA): TGTGCCATCAGTGAGGGTGTCGGCGAGCAGTACTTC. Its translation: CAISEGVGEQYF.

The chain is built from TRBV18 and TRBJ2-1; 12 bases map to TRBD2. This CDR3 spans 16 amino acids. J was trimmed by 5 bases and V by 6 bases; bases with no gene match: 8. The germline gives CDR1 KGHSH, CDR2 LQKENI. DNA of the CDR3: TGTGCCAGCTCTGCCACGACTAGCGGGGGAAACAATGAGCAGTTCTTC. It encodes CASSATTSGGNNEQFF.

The rearrangement links TRBV15 to TRBJ2-2, with D possibly TRBD1 on 5 matching bases. Germline V CDR1 and CDR2: LNHNV, YYDKDF (reference sequence). Trimming left V 0 bases short and J 6 bases short, with 8 bases between. This CDR3 has 14 residues. CDR3 DNA sequence: TGTGCCACCAGCAGAGATCCAGGGCCCGGGGAGCTGTTTTTT. Protein product: CATSRDPGPGELFF.

This chain connects TRBV13 to TRBJ1-1; no clear D gene. This CDR3 region has 12 residues. Trimming shortened V by 8 bases and J by 1 base, and 8 bases separated the two germline ends. CDR1 PRHDT and CDR2 FYEKMQ come from the germline V gene (reference sequence). Written as DNA, the CDR3 is TGTGCCAGCGGGCTGGGGAACACTGAAGCTTTCTTT. Amino acids: CASGLGNTEAFF.

This clone appeared once. The chain is built from TRBV5-6 and TRBJ1-4, with 7 bases fitting TRBD1. V trimming: 4 bases; J trimming: 8 bases; junction bases outside the gene matches: 8. This CDR3 is built from 14 residues. CDR1 is SGHDT and CDR2 is YYEEEE in the germline V gene. The CDR3 region has the DNA TGTGCCAGCAGCCCTACAGGGGCTCGGGAAAAACTGTTTTTT. The encoded protein is CASSPTGAREKLFF. The full variable domain, completed using reference TRBV5-6 and TRBJ1-4, is DAGVTQSPTHLIKTRGQQVTLRCSPKSGHDTVSWYQQALGQGPQFIFQYYEEEERQRGNFPDRFSGHQFPNYSSELNVNALLLGDSALYLCASSPTGAREKLFFGSGTQLSVL.

The chain has TRBV13 and TRBJ1-6; 9 nucleotides line up with TRBD1. The CDR3 covers 14 residues. V was pared by 5 bases and J by 10 bases, with 6 bases of the junction left unmatched. Germline CDR1 reads PRHDT; CDR2 reads FYEKMQ (reference sequence). CDR3 loop: CASSLRTGASPLHF. The CDR3 region has the DNA TGTGCCAGCAGCCTCCGGACAGGGGCATCACCCCTCCACTTT.

This chain joins TRBV4-2 and TRBJ1-1, with D tentatively TRBD1 (5 bases). The V end lost 1 base, the J end lost 5 bases, and 14 bases lay between the germline ends. This CDR3 has 15 amino acids. Germline V gene sequence: CDR1 LGHNA, CDR2 YNFKEQ. CDR3 loop: CASSQVGQGGTEAFF. Written as DNA, the CDR3 is TGTGCCAGCAGCCAAGTAGGGCAGGGTGGTACTGAAGCTTTCTTT.

The J gene is TRBJ2-6, the V gene TRBV2; the match to TRBD1 covers 9 bases. Germline-derived CDR1 and CDR2 are SNHLY and FYNNEI. The CDR3 spans 17 residues. J lost 1 base, V lost 7 bases, and 8 bases had no gene match. The CDR3 bases are TGTGCCAGCAACCGGGGACAGGGAGGATCTGGGGCCAACGTCCTGACTTTC. This encodes CASNRGQGGSGANVLTF. The variable domain in full, completed from reference TRBV2 and TRBJ2-6, reads EPEVTQTPSHQVTQMGQEVILRCVPISNHLYFYWYRQILGQKVEFLVSFYNNEISEKSEIFDDQFSVERPDGSNFTLKIRSTKLEDSAMYFCASNRGQGGSGANVLTFGAGSRLTVL.

This rearrangement joins TRBV5-5 to TRBJ2-7, with TRBD1 matching 9 bases. Trimming took 0 bases from V and 3 from J; bases not matched to a gene: 4. The CDR3 length is 15 residues. The germline V gene has CDR1 SGHKS and CDR2 YYEKEE (reference sequence). The CDR3 sequence: CASSLGGTGIYEQYF. The CDR3, as DNA: TGTGCCAGCAGCTTGGGCGGGACAGGGATCTACGAGCAGTACTTC.

This clone has only a few counts. The J gene is TRBJ1-1, the V gene TRBV28; D is possibly TRBD1 (6 bases). This CDR3 contains 14 residues. The V end lost 6 bases, the J end lost 0 bases, and 11 bases lay between the germline ends. CDR1 and CDR2 from the germline V gene are MDHEN and SYDVKM. The DNA for the CDR3 is TGTGCCAGCAGAAGGACAGCGATGAACACTGAAGCTTTCTTT. It encodes CASRRTAMNTEAFF.

The gene calls are TRBV7-8 and TRBJ1-5; D gene ambiguous. Deletions cut 4 bases from V and 4 bases from J, with 5 bases between. Germline lookup yields CDR1 SGHVS and CDR2 FQNEAQ. This CDR3 comprises 12 residues. CDR3 region: CASSSMNQPQHF. CDR3 sequence (DNA): TGTGCCAGCAGCTCCATGAATCAGCCCCAGCATTTT. The full variable domain, rest sourced from reference TRBV7-8 and TRBJ1-5, is GAGVSQSPRYKVAKRGQDVALRCDPISGHVSLFWYQQALGQGPEFLTYFQNEAQLDKSGLPSDRFFAERPEGSVSTLKIQRTQQEDSAVYLCASSSMNQPQHFGDGTRLSIL.

This clone was picked up many times. This sequence joins TRBV7-8 and TRBJ1-6, with D perhaps matching TRBD1 (6 bases). CDR3 length equals 16 residues. Germline lookup yields CDR1 SGHVS and CDR2 FQNEAQ. With 5 bases removed from V and 7 bases from J, the gap between germline ends came to 18 bases. The CDR3 loop is CASSLLQGAGNSPLHF. The CDR3 DNA follows: TGTGCCAGCAGCCTTTTACAGGGCGCTGGGAATTCACCCCTCCACTTT.

The V gene is TRBV7-2, the J gene TRBJ2-3; 8 bases match TRBD2. This CDR3 region has 15 residues. CDR1 is SGHTA, CDR2 FQGNSA, per germline. V lost 4 bases and J lost 0; bases outside the gene matches: 3. In DNA, the CDR3 is TGTGCCAGCAGCTCGAAGCGGGGGAGCACAGATACGCAGTATTTT. It is translated as CASSSKRGSTDTQYF.